Detailed here is one T cell receptor beta chain. The sample comes from a study of blood T cells in healthy people across ages. Every donor gave around 10 milliliters of peripheral blood. This CDR3 region has 12 residues. Between the trimmed V and J ends, which lost 4 bases and 8 bases, there was a span of 11 bases. A sample-barcoded 5' primer and a J-beta primer mix were used in a second PCR of about 7 to 12 cycles. TCRdb redid the calling of the 5' RACE reads with MiXCR, one entry per CDR3 protein. The sample includes roughly 2 million distinct CDR3 sequences, roughly 52% of them seen just once. V and J are TRBV12-3 or TRBV12-4 and TRBJ2-5, with D perhaps given as TRBD1 or TRBD2 (5 bases each). The specimen was blood. This TCR came from a woman aged 40-49 years in good health. CDR3 sequence reads: CASSWGLPTQYF. The CDR3 nucleotides are TGTGCCAGCAGTTGGGGGTTGCCTACCCAGTACTTC.